The 28 T cell receptor beta chains reported below all come from one sample, sequenced in a study of blood T cell repertoires in COVID-19. Here immunoSEQ multiplex PCR was the method, and the copy in TCRdb shows in-frame clones only, minus some. The sample carries roughly 60,000 clones, over 75% recorded once. The sample comprised peripheral blood. The receptors here all came from a man aged 80 or over with acute or convalescent COVID-19.

This chain uses TRBV14 with TRBJ1-6; weak D call: TRBD1 (6 bases). With 3 bases removed from V and 8 bases from J, the gap between germline ends came to 8 bases. Germline assignment: CDR1 SGHDN and CDR2 FVKESK. This CDR3 contains 13 residues. Here the CDR3 reads CASSHRGDSPLHF. The CDR3 DNA reads as TGTGCCAGCAGCCACAGGGGTGATTCACCCCTCCACTTT.

The genes are TRBV7-2 and TRBJ2-3; D remains unclear. Trimming cost V 6 bases and J 4 bases, with 8 bases left between them. The CDR3 extends over 12 amino acids. CDR1 is SGHTA, CDR2 FQGNSA, per germline. Written as DNA, the CDR3 is TGTGCCAGCAGATATGGCTCAGATACGCAGTATTTT. Translating gives CASRYGSDTQYF.

The gene calls are TRBV11-2 and TRBJ1-1; 9 bases are shared with TRBD1. CDR1 and CDR2 (germline): SGHAT, FQNNGV. Trimming cost V 5 bases and J 4 bases; bases outside gene matches: 5. CDR3 length: 14 residues. The CDR3: CASSRTGVFTEAFF. The CDR3 coding sequence is TGTGCCAGCAGCAGGACAGGGGTTTTCACTGAAGCTTTCTTT.

This clone showed up just once. CDR3 sequence (DNA): TGTGCCAGCAGTTACTCGGGGGGTGGCTACACCTTC. This gives the protein CASSYSGGGYTF. The chain recombines TRBV6-5 with TRBJ1-2; a weak D match, TRBD1 (5 bases). Germline CDR1 MNHEY, CDR2 SVGAGI. The CDR3 has 12 amino acids. V was pared by 0 bases and J by 7 bases, with 6 bases between.

J is TRBJ2-7 and V is TRBV6-5; D is perhaps TRBD1 (6 bases). The ends were cut back, 0 bases at V and 3 bases at J, with 12 bases in the middle. Germline V gene data show CDR1 as MNHEY and CDR2 as SVGAGI. The CDR3 sequence is 15 residues long. CDR3 nucleotide sequence: TGTGCCAGCAGTTACTCCCGGCCAGGGGTCTACGAGCAGTACTTC. Its protein is CASSYSRPGVYEQYF.

The chain uses TRBV20-1 and TRBJ2-7; tentative D call: TRBD1 (6 bases). V lost 7 bases and J 1 base, leaving 8 bases between the germline ends. In germline, CDR1 is DFQATT, CDR2 SNEGSKA (reference sequence). The CDR3 is made up of 11 amino acids. CDR3 loop: CSEGGSYEQYF. In DNA form, the CDR3 reads TGCAGTGAAGGGGGTTCCTACGAGCAGTACTTC.

The chain uses TRBV5-6 and TRBJ1-1, with D maybe TRBD1 (5 bases). CDR3 length equals 16 residues. The V gene lost 0 bases and the J gene lost 0 bases, with 12 bases spanning the gap. Germline V gene lookup returns CDR1 SGHDT and CDR2 YYEEEE. The CDR3 DNA reads as TGTGCCAGCAGCTTGGCCTGGCCCAGGGTGAACACTGAAGCTTTCTTT. It codes for CASSLAWPRVNTEAFF.

The V gene is TRBV10-2, the J gene TRBJ1-4, with D tentatively TRBD1 (6 bases). This CDR3 contains 16 residues. Trimming shortened V by 7 bases and J by 0 bases, and 15 bases separated the two germline ends. Germline V gene data show CDR1 as WSHSY and CDR2 as SAAADI. The CDR3 spells CASKGQPFSTNEKLFF. CDR3 DNA sequence: TGCGCCAGCAAGGGACAACCATTCTCAACTAATGAAAAACTGTTTTTT.

The count of this clone is one. The CDR3, as DNA: TGTGCCAGCAGCTTGGCAGGGGAAGGGGAGACCCAGTACTTC. This codes for CASSLAGEGETQYF. This chain uses TRBV7-9 with TRBJ2-5; possible D gene TRBD1, 6 bases. CDR3 length: 14 residues. Between the trimmed V and J ends, which lost 3 bases and 5 bases, there was a span of 13 bases. Germline V lookup: CDR1 SEHNR, CDR2 FQNEAQ (reference sequence).

CDR3 sequence: CASTSPTGGGVQPQHF. The CDR3, as DNA: TGTGCCAGCACTTCTCCAACGGGGGGAGGTGTGCAGCCCCAGCATTTT. The chain uses TRBV28 and TRBJ1-5, with a possible D match to TRBD1 (5 bases). From germline, CDR1 is MDHEN and CDR2 SYDVKM. The CDR3 totals 16 residues. Trimming removed 7 bases from V and 7 bases from J, with 23 bases in between.

The chain has TRBV10-3 and TRBJ1-2; D may be TRBD1 (5 bases). Germline loops: CDR1 ENHRY, CDR2 SYGVKD. Trimming cost V 3 bases and J 2 bases, with 19 bases left between them. This CDR3 is 17 amino acids long. The DNA for the CDR3 is TGTGCCATCAGTGACCAACCTTCGGACACACGAAACTATGGCTACACCTTC. Its translation is CAISDQPSDTRNYGYTF.

V gene TRBV24-1 combines with J gene TRBJ1-5, with TRBD1 matching over 9 bases. With V trimmed by 4 bases and J by 4 bases, 4 bases remained unmatched. In germline, CDR1 is KGHDR, CDR2 SFDVKD. The CDR3 covers 15 residues. This CDR3 reads CATSDWTGVNQPQHF. The CDR3 coding sequence is TGTGCCACCAGTGACTGGACAGGGGTGAATCAGCCCCAGCATTTT.

This clone was counted only a few times. The V and J genes are TRBV12-3 or TRBV12-4 and TRBJ1-2, with 10 bases that match TRBD1. CDR3 length: 13 residues. The V and J ends lost 4 bases and 6 bases, in that order; junction bases with no gene match: 2. CDR3 sequence: CASSSGTGDGYTF. DNA for the CDR3: TGTGCCAGCAGTTCCGGGACAGGGGATGGCTACACCTTC.

The chain uses TRBV2 and TRBJ2-5; 15 bases match TRBD2. V shed 6 bases and J 2 bases; nucleotides not matched to a gene: 7. The CDR3 sequence is 17 residues long. CDR1 is SNHLY, CDR2 FYNNEI, per germline. The chain's CDR3 is CASSPGLAGGSQETQYF. CDR3 in DNA: TGTGCCAGCAGCCCGGGACTAGCGGGGGGCTCACAAGAGACCCAGTACTTC. Full variable domain (rest looked up from reference TRBV2 and TRBJ2-5): EPEVTQTPSHQVTQMGQEVILRCVPISNHLYFYWYRQILGQKVEFLVSFYNNEISEKSEIFDDQFSVERPDGSNFTLKIRSTKLEDSAMYFCASSPGLAGGSQETQYFGPGTRLLVL.

The chain joins TRBV9 to TRBJ2-1; D call uncertain. V gave up 0 bases and J gave up 0 bases, with 7 bases separating them. CDR3 size: 15 residues. Germline V lookup: CDR1 SGDLS, CDR2 YYNGEE. The CDR3 here is CASSVGANSYNEQFF. In DNA form, the CDR3 reads TGTGCCAGCAGCGTAGGGGCCAACTCCTACAATGAGCAGTTCTTC. Supplemented by reference TRBV9 and TRBJ2-1, the full variable domain reads DSGVTQTPKHLITATGQRVTLRCSPRSGDLSVYWYQQSLDQGLQFLIQYYNGEERAKGNILERFSAQQFPDLHSELNLSSLELGDSALYFCASSVGANSYNEQFFGPGTRLTVL.

The chain carries TRBV3-1 (or the pseudogene TRBV3-2) and TRBJ2-1; 9 nucleotides line up with TRBD1. Germline assignment: CDR1 LGHDT and CDR2 YNNKEL (reference sequence). The ends lost 2 bases at V and 5 bases at J; junction bases unmatched: 7. This CDR3 spans 16 amino acids. As DNA, the CDR3 is TGTGCCAGCAGCCAATTTGGACAGGGGCCGGACAATGAGCAGTTCTTC. It is translated as CASSQFGQGPDNEQFF.

The CDR3: CASSLDMAVNSPLHF. CDR3 coding DNA: TGTGCCAGCAGCTTAGATATGGCAGTTAATTCACCCCTCCACTTT. This rearrangement joins TRBV11-2 to TRBJ1-6; D gene uncertain. This CDR3 is 15 amino acids long. CDR1 and CDR2 (germline): SGHAT, FQNNGV. Trimming took 0 bases from V and 6 from J, leaving 9 bases between them.

This chain joins TRBV30 and TRBJ2-7, with D possibly being TRBD2 (5 bases). V lost 4 bases to trimming and J lost 2 bases, with 15 bases between them. Germline V CDR1 and CDR2: GTSNPN, SVGIG (reference sequence). This CDR3 spans 14 amino acids. CDR3 in amino acids: CAWMYQGSAYEQYF. For the CDR3, the DNA is TGTGCCTGGATGTACCAAGGGAGCGCCTACGAGCAGTACTTC.

The chain employs TRBV6-6 and TRBJ1-3; a weak D match, TRBD1 (5 bases). Trimming left V 2 bases short and J 0 bases short, with 11 bases between. The germline V gene encodes CDR1 MNHNY and CDR2 SVGAGI (reference sequence). The length of the CDR3 is 16 residues. CDR3 in DNA: TGTGCCAGCAGTTACGGGGCAGGATTCTCTGGAAACACCATATATTTT. Translating gives CASSYGAGFSGNTIYF.

This chain connects TRBV19 to TRBJ1-1; 8 nucleotides line up with TRBD1. In germline, CDR1 is LNHDA, CDR2 SQIVND (reference sequence). This CDR3 spans 15 amino acids. The V segment lost 3 bases and the J segment 2 bases; nucleotides outside the gene matches: 5. CDR3 protein: CASSMSRGLNTEAFF. The DNA of the CDR3 is TGTGCCAGTAGTATGAGCAGGGGGCTAAACACTGAAGCTTTCTTT.

The chain employs TRBV5-6 and TRBJ1-4, with TRBD1 as a possible D gene (5 bases). Germline-derived CDR1 and CDR2 are SGHDT and YYEEEE. CDR3 size: 16 residues. Trimming shortened V by 1 base and J by 5 bases, and 15 bases separated the two germline ends. The CDR3 nucleotides are TGTGCCAGCAGCTTGAGGCTCAGGGTCTCCAATGAAAAACTGTTTTTT. Protein product: CASSLRLRVSNEKLFF.

This clone was recorded a few times. The chain's CDR3 is CASSMSHFLTEAFF. The CDR3 DNA reads as TGTGCCAGTAGTATGTCCCACTTCCTAACTGAAGCTTTCTTT. J is TRBJ1-1 and V is TRBV19; D is undetermined. Germline V CDR1 and CDR2: LNHDA, SQIVND (reference sequence). This CDR3 has 14 amino acids. Trimming left V 3 bases short and J 5 bases short, with 13 bases between. Using reference TRBV19 and TRBJ1-1 for the parts outside the CDR3, the full variable domain is DGGITQSPKYLFRKEGQNVTLSCEQNLNHDAMYWYRQDPGQGLRLIYYSQIVNDFQKGDIAEGYSVSREKKESFPLTVTSAQKNPTAFYLCASSMSHFLTEAFFGQGTRLTVV.

The chain carries TRBV19 and TRBJ1-5, with no clear D. The CDR3 length is 15 residues. Per the germline V gene, CDR1 is LNHDA and CDR2 is SQIVND (reference sequence). V was cut by 1 base and J by 4 bases, with 11 bases left in between. Written as DNA, the CDR3 is TGTGCCAGTAGTATAGTCGGGTTTAAGAATCAGCCCCAGCATTTT. It codes for CASSIVGFKNQPQHF.

The rearrangement links TRBV5-4 to TRBJ2-4, with TRBD1 matching 7 bases. This CDR3 has 13 residues. CDR1 and CDR2 from the germline V gene are SGHNT and YYREEE (reference sequence). V was clipped by 3 bases and J by 15 bases; unmatched bases: 12. CDR3 nucleotides: TGTGCCAGCAGCTCGGACCGACAGGGCTCAGGGTACTTC. It codes for CASSSDRQGSGYF.

The V gene is TRBV5-6, the J gene TRBJ1-2; 8 bases match TRBD1. V trimming: 4 bases; J trimming: 4 bases; junction bases outside the gene matches: 9. CDR3 length: 15 residues. Per the germline V gene, CDR1 is SGHDT and CDR2 is YYEEEE. Written as DNA, the CDR3 is TGTGCCAGCAGCCTAGGACAGGGAAGGGTCTATGGCTACACCTTC. Its protein is CASSLGQGRVYGYTF.

The gene calls are TRBV19 and TRBJ1-1; D is possibly TRBD1 (6 bases). The germline CDR1 and CDR2 sequences are LNHDA and SQIVND (reference sequence). The CDR3 consists of 13 residues. V lost 6 bases, J lost 1 base, and 9 bases lay in between. The CDR3 DNA is TGTGCCAGTAGCACGACAGGGAACACTGAAGCTTTCTTT. It is translated as CASSTTGNTEAFF.

In nucleotides, the CDR3 is TGTGCCAGCAGTAGTGGGGGGATGAACACTGAAGCTTTCTTT. This translates into CASSSGGMNTEAFF. The rearrangement links TRBV6-6 to TRBJ1-1, with D perhaps TRBD1 (5 bases). V was clipped by 5 bases and J by 0 bases, with 10 bases between them. The CDR3 extends over 14 amino acids. Germline CDR1 MNHNY, CDR2 SVGAGI (reference sequence).

The chain couples TRBV5-1 to TRBJ1-2; no clear D gene. The CDR3 has 14 amino acids. Trimming removed 1 base at V and 6 bases at J, with 13 bases between. Germline values: CDR1 SGHRS, CDR2 YFSETQ. In nucleotides, the CDR3 is TGCGCCAGCAGCTTGCGGTTAGGAGCCAATGGCTACACCTTC. It translates to CASSLRLGANGYTF.